This T cell receptor beta chain is drawn from a study of blood T cells in healthy people across ages. A second roughly 6 to 12 cycle PCR used barcoded and J-beta primers. TCRdb ran MiXCR on the 5' RACE reads and lists one entry per CDR3 protein. Of approximately 1.5 million distinct CDR3 sequences listed, roughly 30% are singletons. The donors, healthy Caucasians from Russia, were aged roughly 6 to 100. The receptor's source is a woman in her twenties or thirties in good health. Source material: blood.

The CDR3: CASSSGPRTGSYEQYF. CDR3 nucleotides: TGCGCCAGCAGCTCCGGCCCTCGGACAGGATCTTACGAGCAGTACTTC. The chain joins TRBV5-1 to TRBJ2-7; 7 bases are shared with TRBD1. CDR3 length equals 16 residues. Trimming removed 3 bases from V and 4 bases from J; junction bases left unmatched: 13. Germline CDR1 and CDR2: SGHRS and YFSETQ.